This is a list of T cell receptor beta chains from one sample in a study of T cell responses to AZD1222 COVID-19 vaccine. Assay used: immunoSEQ multiplex PCR; TCRdb lists only in-frame clones, some missing. Counted here are more than 90,000 clones, around 84% occurring once; the ten biggest clones make up under 1.5%. The sample in question was peripheral blood, obtained on day 0 of AZD1222 vaccination. Source of these receptors: an adult in good health. Each CDR3 is given with its conserved first and last residue. Each record gives: D gene, clone size, V gene, J gene, CDR3 protein, CDR3 DNA. D genes are given only for firm matches. Size is omitted from some rows. Given values are once, few, many or a class for expanded clones.

>-|-|TRBV4-1|TRBJ2-3
CASSQVPGTADTQYF
TGCGCCAGCAGCCAAGTCCCCGGGACGGCAGATACGCAGTATTTT
>TRBD2|few|TRBV11-1|TRBJ2-1
CASSSIVAGAYNEQFF
TGTGCCAGCAGCTCAATCGTAGCGGGAGCTTACAATGAGCAGTTCTTC
>-|-|TRBV27|TRBJ2-7
CASSKGLEQYF
TGTGCCAGCAGCAAGGGTTTGGAGCAGTACTTC
>-|-|TRBV25-1|TRBJ2-2
CASSAIRAQKRTGELFF
TGTGCCAGCAGTGCCATTCGGGCCCAGAAACGAACCGGGGAGCTGTTTTTT
>-|-|TRBV27|TRBJ1-1
CASSFLSGRGNTEAFF
TGTGCCAGCAGTTTTCTCAGCGGCAGGGGGAACACTGAAGCTTTCTTT
>-|-|TRBV28|TRBJ2-1
CASSMLAILNNEQFF
TGTGCCAGCTCAATGCTAGCGATTCTGAACAATGAGCAGTTCTTC
>-|once|TRBV28|TRBJ2-2
CASSQMRGRGTGELFF
TGTGCCAGCAGTCAGATGCGGGGGCGCGGCACCGGGGAGCTGTTTTTT
>-|-|TRBV7-9|TRBJ2-7
CASSSAGTGNWWEQYF
TGTGCCAGCAGCTCCGCCGGGACTGGGAATTGGTGGGAGCAGTACTTC
>-|once|TRBV7-2|TRBJ1-2
CASSSDRAGQTNRGYTF
TGTGCCAGCAGCTCCGACCGGGCGGGACAAACAAATCGTGGCTACACCTTC
>TRBD1|-|TRBV28|TRBJ1-3
CASSRQGLSGNTIYF
TGTGCCAGCAGTCGACAGGGCCTCTCTGGAAACACCATATATTTT
>TRBD2|once|TRBV2|TRBJ2-3
CASSGTSGIGDTQYF
TGTGCCAGCAGTGGGACTAGCGGGATAGGGGATACGCAGTATTTT
>TRBD2|-|TRBV7-9|TRBJ2-1
CASSLVGGSYNEQFF
TGTGCCAGCAGCTTAGTGGGGGGGTCGTACAATGAGCAGTTCTTC
>TRBD1|few|TRBV19|TRBJ1-1
CASSTRQGYTEAFF
TGTGCCAGTAGTACCCGACAGGGTTACACTGAAGCTTTCTTT
>-|-|TRBV3-1/TRBV3-2|TRBJ1-3
CASSPSGQFSGNTIYF
TGTGCCAGCAGCCCTTCCGGACAGTTCTCTGGAAACACCATATATTTT
>TRBD2|-|TRBV4-3|TRBJ2-1
CASSQDHGGGYNEQFF
TGCGCCAGCAGCCAAGATCATGGCGGGGGATACAATGAGCAGTTCTTC
>-|-|TRBV9|TRBJ1-2
CASSVEAENYGYTF
TGTGCCAGCAGCGTAGAGGCAGAGAACTATGGCTACACCTTC
>-|-|TRBV9|TRBJ2-2
CASSVGIATNTGELFF
TGTGCCAGCAGCGTAGGGATAGCGACCAACACCGGGGAGCTGTTTTTT
>-|-|TRBV3-1/TRBV3-2|TRBJ1-5
CASTPRAGRQPQHF
TGTGCCAGCACCCCAAGGGCAGGGCGACAGCCCCAGCATTTT
>-|-|TRBV19|TRBJ2-2
CASSQANTGELFF
TGTGCCAGTAGTCAGGCGAACACCGGGGAGCTGTTTTTT
>TRBD1|-|TRBV20-1|TRBJ2-7
CSAKQGNEQYF
TGCAGTGCAAAACAGGGGAACGAGCAGTACTTC
>TRBD1|-|TRBV7-2|TRBJ1-1
CASSARQGTEAFF
TGTGCCAGCAGCGCTCGACAGGGTACTGAAGCTTTCTTT
>-|-|TRBV6-5|TRBJ1-1
CASSPPDTPGQAFF
TGTGCCAGCAGCCCCCCCGACACGCCAGGCCAAGCTTTCTTT
>-|-|TRBV15|TRBJ2-3
CATSRGSGLTDTQYF
TGTGCCACCAGCAGGGGGTCGGGGCTCACAGATACGCAGTATTTT
>-|-|TRBV19|TRBJ1-3
CASSTSAGNTIYF
TGTGCCAGTAGTACATCAGCTGGAAACACCATATATTTT
>TRBD1|-|TRBV28|TRBJ2-6
CASSLVSGTVSSGANVLTF
TGTGCCAGCAGTTTAGTGTCAGGGACAGTGAGCTCTGGGGCCAACGTCCTGACTTTC
>-|-|TRBV19|TRBJ2-5
CASRTSTGNQETQYF
TGTGCCAGTAGAACATCGACAGGAAACCAAGAGACCCAGTACTTC
>-|-|TRBV30|TRBJ1-2
CAWEPGLYGYTF
TGTGCCTGGGAGCCCGGGCTCTATGGCTACACCTTC
>-|few|TRBV11-3|TRBJ1-1
CASSLTALDTEAFF
TGTGCCAGCAGCCTGACGGCCTTAGACACTGAAGCTTTCTTT
>TRBD1|-|TRBV19|TRBJ1-5
CASSITGGNQPQHF
TGTGCCAGTAGTATCACAGGGGGCAATCAGCCCCAGCATTTT
>-|-|TRBV5-1|TRBJ1-2
CASSPGDRSNGYTF
TGCGCCAGCAGCCCTGGAGACAGGTCAAATGGCTACACCTTC
>TRBD1|-|TRBV30|TRBJ1-1
CAWSTQTGATEAFF
TGTGCCTGGAGTACCCAGACAGGGGCCACTGAAGCTTTCTTT
>-|-|TRBV14|TRBJ1-3
CASSQVINTIYF
TGTGCCAGCAGCCAAGTCATAAACACCATATATTTT
>TRBD1|-|TRBV13|TRBJ2-5
CASSSWEGGDETQYF
TGTGCCAGCAGCTCGTGGGAAGGGGGCGACGAGACCCAGTACTTC
>TRBD1|-|TRBV11-3|TRBJ1-3
CASSTGQHSGNTIYF
TGTGCCAGCAGCACGGGACAGCACTCTGGAAACACCATATATTTT
>TRBD2|-|TRBV6-2/TRBV6-3|TRBJ2-3
CASSYGLAGVSARTDTQYF
TGTGCCAGCAGTTACGGTCTAGCGGGAGTCTCTGCCCGCACAGATACGCAGTATTTT
>TRBD2|once|TRBV30|TRBJ2-1
CAWTPGTSGYNEQFF
TGTGCCTGGACCCCCGGGACTAGCGGTTACAATGAGCAGTTCTTC
>-|-|TRBV7-3|TRBJ2-7
CASSLGLAGDKQYF
TGTGCCAGCAGCTTAGGGCTAGCCGGAGACAAGCAGTACTTC
>-|-|TRBV6-2/TRBV6-3|TRBJ1-2
CASSSPGGGGGYGYTF
TGTGCCAGCAGTTCCCCTGGGGGGGGAGGGGGCTATGGCTACACCTTC
>-|-|TRBV24-1|TRBJ2-5
CATSDLKETQYF
TGTGCCACCAGTGATCTCAAAGAGACCCAGTACTTC
>-|-|TRBV6-5|TRBJ1-3
CASSRVASSGNTIYF
TGTGCCAGCAGTCGGGTCGCGTCTTCTGGAAACACCATATATTTT
>-|-|TRBV27|TRBJ2-4
CASSPTLLLAKNIQYF
TGTGCCAGCAGCCCGACACTACTTCTAGCCAAAAACATTCAGTACTTC
>-|-|TRBV3-1/TRBV3-2|TRBJ2-7
CASSQNVGASYEQYF
TGTGCCAGCAGCCAAAATGTCGGGGCTTCCTACGAGCAGTACTTC
>-|-|TRBV4-1|TRBJ1-2
CASSQELARTSYGYTF
TGCGCCAGCAGCCAAGAATTGGCCAGAACCTCCTATGGCTACACCTTC
>TRBD2|few|TRBV30|TRBJ2-3
CAWSRLRGLAGISDTQYF
TGTGCCTGGAGTCGGTTAAGGGGGCTAGCGGGAATATCAGATACGCAGTATTTT
>-|-|TRBV28|TRBJ1-2
CASSSGYLGGYTF
TGTGCCAGCAGTTCAGGATACTTAGGAGGCTACACCTTC
>-|-|TRBV5-1|TRBJ2-3
CASSSPGSDTQYF
TGCGCCAGCAGCTCCCCCGGGTCAGATACGCAGTATTTT
>-|once|TRBV27|TRBJ2-1
CASRAGDGYNEQFF
TGTGCCAGCAGAGCAGGTGACGGATACAATGAGCAGTTCTTC
>-|-|TRBV28|TRBJ1-1
CASKRVGRGNTEAFF
TGTGCCAGCAAAAGGGTGGGACGGGGTAACACTGAAGCTTTCTTT
>-|-|TRBV19|TRBJ2-4
CASSQGPQDLKNIQYF
TGTGCCAGTAGCCAGGGTCCTCAAGACCTCAAAAACATTCAGTACTTC
>-|few|TRBV5-1|TRBJ2-1
CASSLRLGNDNEQFF
TGCGCCAGCAGCTTGCGACTAGGAAACGACAATGAGCAGTTCTTC
>TRBD2|-|TRBV3-1/TRBV3-2|TRBJ2-1
CASTSRGTSGSIYNEQFF
TGTGCCAGCACCTCAAGAGGGACTAGCGGGAGTATCTACAATGAGCAGTTCTTC
>-|-|TRBV18|TRBJ2-7
CASSLLTEQYF
TGTGCCAGCTCACTCCTGACCGAGCAGTACTTC
>-|-|TRBV19|TRBJ1-5
CASSINLGNQPQHF
TGTGCCAGTAGTATAAATCTAGGGAATCAGCCCCAGCATTTT
>-|-|TRBV29-1|TRBJ2-6
CSVEDRVPGANVLTF
TGCAGCGTTGAAGACAGGGTCCCTGGGGCCAACGTCCTGACTTTC